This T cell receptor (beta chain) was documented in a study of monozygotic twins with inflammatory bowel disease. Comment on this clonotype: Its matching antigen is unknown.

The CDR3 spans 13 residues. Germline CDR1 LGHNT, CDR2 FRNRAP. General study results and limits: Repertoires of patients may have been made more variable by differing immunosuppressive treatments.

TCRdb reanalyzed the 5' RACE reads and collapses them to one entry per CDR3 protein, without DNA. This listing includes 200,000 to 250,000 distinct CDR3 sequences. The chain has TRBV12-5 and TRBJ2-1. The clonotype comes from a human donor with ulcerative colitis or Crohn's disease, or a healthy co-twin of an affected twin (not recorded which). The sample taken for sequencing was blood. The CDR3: CASGLQANNEQFF.